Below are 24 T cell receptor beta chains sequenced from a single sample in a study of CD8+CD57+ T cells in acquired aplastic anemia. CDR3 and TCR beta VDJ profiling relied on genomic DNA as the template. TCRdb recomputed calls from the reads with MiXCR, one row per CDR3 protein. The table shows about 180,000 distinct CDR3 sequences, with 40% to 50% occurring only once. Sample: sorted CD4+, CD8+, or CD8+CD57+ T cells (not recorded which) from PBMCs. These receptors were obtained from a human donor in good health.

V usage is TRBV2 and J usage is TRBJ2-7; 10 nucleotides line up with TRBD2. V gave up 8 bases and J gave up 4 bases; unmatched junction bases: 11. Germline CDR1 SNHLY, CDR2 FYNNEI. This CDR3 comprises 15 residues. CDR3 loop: CASHEGLAGGYEQYF. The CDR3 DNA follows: TGTGCCAGCCACGAAGGGTTAGCGGGAGGATACGAGCAGTACTTC.

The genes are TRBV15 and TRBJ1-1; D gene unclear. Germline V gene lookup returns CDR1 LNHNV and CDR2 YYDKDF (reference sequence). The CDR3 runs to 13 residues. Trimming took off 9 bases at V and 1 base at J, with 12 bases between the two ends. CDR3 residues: CATRIMGNTEAFF. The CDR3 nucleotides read TGTGCCACTCGAATCATGGGGAACACTGAAGCTTTCTTT.

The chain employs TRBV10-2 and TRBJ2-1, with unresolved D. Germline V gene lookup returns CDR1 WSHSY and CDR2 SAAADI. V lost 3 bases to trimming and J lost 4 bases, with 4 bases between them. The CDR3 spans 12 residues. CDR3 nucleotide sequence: TGCGCCAGCAGTGACCCATACAATGAGCAGTTCTTC. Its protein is CASSDPYNEQFF.

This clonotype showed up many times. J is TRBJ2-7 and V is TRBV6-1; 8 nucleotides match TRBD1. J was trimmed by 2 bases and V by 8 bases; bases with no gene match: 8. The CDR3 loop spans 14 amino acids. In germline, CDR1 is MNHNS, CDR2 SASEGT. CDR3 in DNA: TGTGCCAGCGGGAGGAACAGGGGGACCTACGAGCAGTACTTC. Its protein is CASGRNRGTYEQYF.

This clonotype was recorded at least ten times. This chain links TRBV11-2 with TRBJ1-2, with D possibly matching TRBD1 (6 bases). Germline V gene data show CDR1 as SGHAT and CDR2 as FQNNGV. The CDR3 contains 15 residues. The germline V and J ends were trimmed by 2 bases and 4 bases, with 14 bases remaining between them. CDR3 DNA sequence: TGTGCCAGCAGCTTATTGTGGGGGGCGCTCTATGGCTACACCTTC. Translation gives CASSLLWGALYGYTF.

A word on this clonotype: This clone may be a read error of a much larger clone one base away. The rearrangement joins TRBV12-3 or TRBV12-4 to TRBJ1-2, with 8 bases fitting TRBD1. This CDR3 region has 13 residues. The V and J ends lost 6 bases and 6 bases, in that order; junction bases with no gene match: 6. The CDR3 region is CASRPGQGDGYTF. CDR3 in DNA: TGTGCCAGCAGGCCAGGACAGGGAGATGGCTACACCTTC.

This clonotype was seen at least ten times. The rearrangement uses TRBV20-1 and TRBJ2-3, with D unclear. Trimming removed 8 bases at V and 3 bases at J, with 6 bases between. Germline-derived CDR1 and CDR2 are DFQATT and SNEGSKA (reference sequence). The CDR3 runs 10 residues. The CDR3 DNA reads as TGCAGTCCCACTACAGATACGCAGTATTTT. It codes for CSPTTDTQYF.

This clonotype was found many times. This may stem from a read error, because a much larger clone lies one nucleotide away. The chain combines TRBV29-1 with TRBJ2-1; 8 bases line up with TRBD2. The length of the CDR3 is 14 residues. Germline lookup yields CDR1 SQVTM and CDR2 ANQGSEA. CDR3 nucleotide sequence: TGCGGCGTTGCAAGCGGGAGCTCCTACAATGAGCAGTTCTTC. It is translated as CGVASGSSYNEQFF.

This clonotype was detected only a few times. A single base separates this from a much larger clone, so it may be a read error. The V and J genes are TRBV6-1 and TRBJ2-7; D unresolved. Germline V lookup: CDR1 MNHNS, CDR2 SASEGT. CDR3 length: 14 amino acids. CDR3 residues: CAISEAARYYEQYF. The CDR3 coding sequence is TGTGCCATCAGTGAAGCCGCAAGGTACTACGAGCAGTACTTC.

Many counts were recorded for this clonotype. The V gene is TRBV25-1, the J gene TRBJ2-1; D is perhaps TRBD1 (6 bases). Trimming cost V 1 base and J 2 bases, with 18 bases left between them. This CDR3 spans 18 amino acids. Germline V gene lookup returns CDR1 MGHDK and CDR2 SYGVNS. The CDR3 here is CASSEWGLRGITYNEQFF. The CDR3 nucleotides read TGTGCCAGCAGTGAATGGGGGTTGAGGGGGATCACCTACAATGAGCAGTTCTTC.

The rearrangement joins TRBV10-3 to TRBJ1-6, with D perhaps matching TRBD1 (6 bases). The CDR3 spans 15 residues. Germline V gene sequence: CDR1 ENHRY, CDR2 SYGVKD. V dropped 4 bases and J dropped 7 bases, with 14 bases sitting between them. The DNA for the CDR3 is TGTGCCATCAGTGTAGGTCAGGGGATAAATTCACCCCTCCACTTT. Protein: CAISVGQGINSPLHF.

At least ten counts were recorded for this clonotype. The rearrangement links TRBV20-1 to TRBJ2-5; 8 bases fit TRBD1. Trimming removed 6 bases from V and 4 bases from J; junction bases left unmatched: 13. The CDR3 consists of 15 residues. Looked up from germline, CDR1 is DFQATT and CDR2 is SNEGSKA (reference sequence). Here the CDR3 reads CSAPRTGKGPETQYF. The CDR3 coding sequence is TGCAGTGCACCCCGGACAGGGAAGGGCCCAGAGACCCAGTACTTC.

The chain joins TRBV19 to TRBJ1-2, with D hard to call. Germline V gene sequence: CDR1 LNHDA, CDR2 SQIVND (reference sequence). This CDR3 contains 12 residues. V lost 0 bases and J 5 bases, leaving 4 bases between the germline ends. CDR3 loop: CASSIEGYGYTF. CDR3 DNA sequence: TGTGCCAGTAGTATAGAAGGGTATGGCTACACCTTC.

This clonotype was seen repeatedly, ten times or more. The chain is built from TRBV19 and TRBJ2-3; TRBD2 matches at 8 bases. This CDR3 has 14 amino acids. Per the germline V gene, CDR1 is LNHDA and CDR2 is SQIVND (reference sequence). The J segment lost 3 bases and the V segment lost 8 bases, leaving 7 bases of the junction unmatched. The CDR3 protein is CASHSGGGTDTQYF. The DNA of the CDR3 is TGTGCCAGTCATTCGGGAGGGGGAACAGATACGCAGTATTTT.

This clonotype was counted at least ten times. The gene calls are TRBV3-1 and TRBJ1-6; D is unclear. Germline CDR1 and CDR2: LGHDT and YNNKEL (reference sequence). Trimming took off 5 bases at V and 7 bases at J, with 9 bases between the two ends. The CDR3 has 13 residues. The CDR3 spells CASSSQRNSPLHF. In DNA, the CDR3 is TGTGCCAGCAGCTCACAGCGAAATTCACCCCTCCACTTT.

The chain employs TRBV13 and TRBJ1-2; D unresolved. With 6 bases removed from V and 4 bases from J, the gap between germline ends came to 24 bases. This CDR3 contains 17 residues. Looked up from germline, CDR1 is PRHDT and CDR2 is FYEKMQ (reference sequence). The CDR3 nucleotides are TGTGCCAGCAGTCCCCGTTCGGGGAGACATAGTACCTATGGCTACACCTTC. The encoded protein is CASSPRSGRHSTYGYTF.

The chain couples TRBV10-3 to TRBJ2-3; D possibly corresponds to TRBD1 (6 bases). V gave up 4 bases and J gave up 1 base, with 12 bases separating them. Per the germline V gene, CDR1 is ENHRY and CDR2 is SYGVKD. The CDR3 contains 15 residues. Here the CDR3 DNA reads TGTGCCATCAGTGTTGGACAGAGACGCACAGATACGCAGTATTTT. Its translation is CAISVGQRRTDTQYF.

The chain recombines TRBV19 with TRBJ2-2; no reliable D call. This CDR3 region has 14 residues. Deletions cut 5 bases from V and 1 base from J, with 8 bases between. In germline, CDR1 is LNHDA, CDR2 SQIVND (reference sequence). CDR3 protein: CASSVSQNTGELFF. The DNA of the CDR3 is TGTGCCAGTAGTGTTAGCCAGAACACCGGGGAGCTGTTTTTT.

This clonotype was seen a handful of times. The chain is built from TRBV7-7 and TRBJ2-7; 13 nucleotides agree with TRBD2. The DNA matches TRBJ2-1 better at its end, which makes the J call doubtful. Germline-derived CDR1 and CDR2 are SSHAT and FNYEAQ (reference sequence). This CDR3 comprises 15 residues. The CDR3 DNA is TGTGCCAGCAGCTTAGTTGGACTAGCGGGAGATGAGCAGTTCTTC. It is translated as CASSLVGLAGDEQFF.

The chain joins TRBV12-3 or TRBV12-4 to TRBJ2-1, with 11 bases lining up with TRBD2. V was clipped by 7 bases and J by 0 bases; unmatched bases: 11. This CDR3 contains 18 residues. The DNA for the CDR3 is TGTGCCAGCACCACCGGGACTAGCGGATCTAGCTCCTACAATGAGCAGTTCTTC. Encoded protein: CASTTGTSGSSSYNEQFF.

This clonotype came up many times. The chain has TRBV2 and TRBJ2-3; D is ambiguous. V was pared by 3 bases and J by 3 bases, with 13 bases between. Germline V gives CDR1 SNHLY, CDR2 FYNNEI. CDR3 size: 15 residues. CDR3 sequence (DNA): TGTGCCAGCAGTGAGCGGTTAGACTCGACAGATACGCAGTATTTT. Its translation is CASSERLDSTDTQYF. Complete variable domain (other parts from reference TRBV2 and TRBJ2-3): EPEVTQTPSHQVTQMGQEVILRCVPISNHLYFYWYRQILGQKVEFLVSFYNNEISEKSEIFDDQFSVERPDGSNFTLKIRSTKLEDSAMYFCASSERLDSTDTQYFGPGTRLTVL.

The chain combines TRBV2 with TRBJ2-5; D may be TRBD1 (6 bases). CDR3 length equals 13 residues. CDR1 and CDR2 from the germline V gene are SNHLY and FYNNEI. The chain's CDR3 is CANYRDTAGTQYF. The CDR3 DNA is TGTGCTAATTATCGGGACACCGCGGGGACCCAGTACTTC.

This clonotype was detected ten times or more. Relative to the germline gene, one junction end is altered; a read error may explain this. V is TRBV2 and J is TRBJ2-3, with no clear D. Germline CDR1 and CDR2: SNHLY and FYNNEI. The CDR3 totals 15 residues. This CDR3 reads CASSQARQGTDTQYF. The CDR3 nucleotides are TGTGCCAGCAGTCAAGCTAGACAAGGCACAGATACGCAGTATTTT.

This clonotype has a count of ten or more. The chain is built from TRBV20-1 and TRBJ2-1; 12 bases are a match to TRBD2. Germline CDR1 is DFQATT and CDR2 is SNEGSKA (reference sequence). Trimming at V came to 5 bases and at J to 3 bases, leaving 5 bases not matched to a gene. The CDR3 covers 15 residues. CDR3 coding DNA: TGCAGTGCTGGGACTAGCGGGCGGTTCTACAATGAGCAGTTCTTC. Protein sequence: CSAGTSGRFYNEQFF.